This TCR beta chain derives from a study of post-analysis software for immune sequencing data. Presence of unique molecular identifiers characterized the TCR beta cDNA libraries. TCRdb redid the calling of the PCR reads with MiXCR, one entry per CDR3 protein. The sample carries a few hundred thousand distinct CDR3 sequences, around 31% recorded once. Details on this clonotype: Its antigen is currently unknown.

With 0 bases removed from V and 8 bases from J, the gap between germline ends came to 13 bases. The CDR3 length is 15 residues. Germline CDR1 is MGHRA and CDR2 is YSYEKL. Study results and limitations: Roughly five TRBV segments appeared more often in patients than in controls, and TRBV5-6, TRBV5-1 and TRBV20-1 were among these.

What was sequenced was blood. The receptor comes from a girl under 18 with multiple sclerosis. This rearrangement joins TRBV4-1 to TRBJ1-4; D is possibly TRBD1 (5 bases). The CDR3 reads CASSQDRGPGEKLFF. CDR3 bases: TGCGCCAGCAGCCAAGATCGGGGACCGGGGGAAAAACTGTTTTTT.